This T cell receptor (beta chain) derives from a study of sequential checkpoint blockade in melanoma. For the study at large: Randomization was 1:1 between first-line nivolumab→ipilimumab and ipilimumab→nivolumab.

The data were produced by immunoSEQ multiplex PCR, yet TCRdb's version contains in-frame clones alone and is incomplete. This sample has around 15,000 clones, with around 48% found just once. This sample's treatment: randomized to nivolumab then ipilimumab (arm A) or the reverse (arm B). PBMC sorting kept live CD3+CD8+ cells without CD19 or CD56. V shed 8 bases, J shed 9 bases, and the junction held 6 bases outside the gene matches. The germline V gene has CDR1 SEHNR and CDR2 FQNEAQ (reference sequence). CDR3 length: 13 residues. This TCR came from a human donor with melanoma. This material consisted of CD8+ T cells sorted from blood (inferred from file names), taken from a patient given nivolumab and ipilimumab in sequence. The chain uses TRBV7-9 and TRBJ2-1; 11 bases are shared with TRBD2. CDR3 protein: CASGLAGGPEQFF. CDR3 bases: TGTGCCAGCGGTCTAGCGGGAGGCCCTGAGCAGTTCTTC. Supplemented by reference TRBV7-9 and TRBJ2-1, the full variable domain reads DTGVSQNPRHKITKRGQNVTFRCDPISEHNRLYWYRQTLGQGPEFLTYFQNEAQLEKSRLLSDRFSAERPKGSFSTLEIQRTEQGDSAMYLCASGLAGGPEQFFGPGTRLTVL.